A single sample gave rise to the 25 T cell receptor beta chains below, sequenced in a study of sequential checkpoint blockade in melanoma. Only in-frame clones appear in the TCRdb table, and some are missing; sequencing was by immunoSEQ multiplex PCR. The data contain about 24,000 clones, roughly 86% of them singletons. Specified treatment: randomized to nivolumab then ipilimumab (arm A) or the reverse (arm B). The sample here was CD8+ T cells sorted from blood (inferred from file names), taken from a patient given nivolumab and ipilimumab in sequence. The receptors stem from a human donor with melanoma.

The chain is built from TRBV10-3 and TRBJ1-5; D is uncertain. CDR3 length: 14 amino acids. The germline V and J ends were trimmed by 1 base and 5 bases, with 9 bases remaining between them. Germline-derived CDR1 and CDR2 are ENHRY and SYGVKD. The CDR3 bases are TGTGCCATCAGTGAGTTCGACCTAGATCAGCCCCAGCATTTT. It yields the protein CAISEFDLDQPQHF.

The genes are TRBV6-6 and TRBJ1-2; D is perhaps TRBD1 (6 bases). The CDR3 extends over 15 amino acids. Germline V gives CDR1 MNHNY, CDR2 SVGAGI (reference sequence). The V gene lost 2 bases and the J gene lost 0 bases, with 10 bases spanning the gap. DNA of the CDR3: TGTGCCAGCAGTTACCCTCAGGGGCCTAACTATGGCTACACCTTC. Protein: CASSYPQGPNYGYTF.

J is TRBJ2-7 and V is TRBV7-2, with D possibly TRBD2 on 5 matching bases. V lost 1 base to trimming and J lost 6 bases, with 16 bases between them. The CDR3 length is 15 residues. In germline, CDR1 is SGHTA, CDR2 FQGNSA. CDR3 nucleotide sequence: TGTGCCAGCAGCTTAGGGGCTAGGACTCCCGTCGAGCAGTACTTC. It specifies CASSLGARTPVEQYF. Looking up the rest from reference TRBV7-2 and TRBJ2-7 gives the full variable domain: GAGVSQSPSNKVTEKGKDVELRCDPISGHTALYWYRQSLGQGLEFLIYFQGNSAPDKSGLPSDRFSAERTGGSVSTLTIQRTQQEDSAVYLCASSLGARTPVEQYFGPGTRLTVT.

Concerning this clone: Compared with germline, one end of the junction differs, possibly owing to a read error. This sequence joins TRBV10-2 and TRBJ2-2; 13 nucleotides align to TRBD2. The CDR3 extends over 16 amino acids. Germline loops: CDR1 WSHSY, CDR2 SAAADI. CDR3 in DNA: TGCGCCAGCGGTGACACTAGCGGGAGGGCCGTCGGGGAGCTGTTTTTT. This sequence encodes CASGDTSGRAVGELFF.

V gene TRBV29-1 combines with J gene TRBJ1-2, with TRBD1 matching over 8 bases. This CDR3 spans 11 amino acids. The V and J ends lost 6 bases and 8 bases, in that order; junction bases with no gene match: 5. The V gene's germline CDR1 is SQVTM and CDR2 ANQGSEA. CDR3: CSVRTGRGYTF. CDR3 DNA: TGCAGCGTCCGGACAGGGAGAGGCTACACCTTC.

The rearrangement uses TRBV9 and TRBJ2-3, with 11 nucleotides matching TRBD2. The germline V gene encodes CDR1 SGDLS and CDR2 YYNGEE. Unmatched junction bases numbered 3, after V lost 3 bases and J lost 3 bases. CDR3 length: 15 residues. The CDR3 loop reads CASSATSGMTDTQYF. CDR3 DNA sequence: TGTGCCAGCAGCGCGACTAGCGGGATGACAGATACGCAGTATTTT.

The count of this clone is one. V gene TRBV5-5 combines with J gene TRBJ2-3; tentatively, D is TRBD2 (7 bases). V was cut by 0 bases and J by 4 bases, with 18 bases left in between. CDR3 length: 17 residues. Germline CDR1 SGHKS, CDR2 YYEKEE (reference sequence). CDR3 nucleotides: TGTGCCAGCAGCTTGGGGCAGGGAGGGGGAAGGCCAGATACGCAGTATTTT. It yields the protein CASSLGQGGGRPDTQYF.

CDR3 sequence reads: CASSVDGGITKNIQYF. CDR3 sequence (DNA): TGTGCCAGCAGCGTAGATGGAGGGATAACCAAAAACATTCAGTACTTC. This chain connects TRBV9 to TRBJ2-4; D may be TRBD2 (6 bases). Germline CDR1 and CDR2: SGDLS and YYNGEE. The CDR3 runs 16 residues. The V gene lost 0 bases and the J gene lost 2 bases, with 12 bases spanning the gap.

The CDR3 reads CASSPLMTVSSYEQYF. CDR3 in DNA: TGTGCCAGCAGCCCCCTCATGACAGTAAGCTCCTACGAGCAGTACTTC. V usage is TRBV11-2 and J usage is TRBJ2-7, with D possibly being TRBD1 (5 bases). The germline V gene has CDR1 SGHAT and CDR2 FQNNGV. Trimming cost V 5 bases and J 0 bases, with 17 bases left between them. This CDR3 is built from 16 residues.

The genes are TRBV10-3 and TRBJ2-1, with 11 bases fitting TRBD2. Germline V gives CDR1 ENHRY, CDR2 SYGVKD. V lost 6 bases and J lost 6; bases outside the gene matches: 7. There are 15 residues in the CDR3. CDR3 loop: CAISMTSGDTNEQFF. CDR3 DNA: TGTGCCATCAGCATGACTAGCGGGGACACCAATGAGCAGTTCTTC.

The CDR3 region is CASRARTGLVNEQFF. CDR3 nucleotides: TGTGCCAGCAGGGCCAGGACAGGGTTGGTCAATGAGCAGTTCTTC. The rearrangement links TRBV6-1 to TRBJ2-1; 8 nucleotides agree with TRBD1. Germline V lookup: CDR1 MNHNS, CDR2 SASEGT. The V gene end was trimmed by 6 bases and the J gene end by 6 bases; junction bases not matched to a gene: 10. This CDR3 contains 15 residues.

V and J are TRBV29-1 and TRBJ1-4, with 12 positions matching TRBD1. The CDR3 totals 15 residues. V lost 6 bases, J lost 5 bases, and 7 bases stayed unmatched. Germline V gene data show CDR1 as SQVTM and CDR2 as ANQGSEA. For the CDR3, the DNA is TGCAGCGTCGGGACAGGGGGCGCGAAGAATGAAAAACTGTTTTTT. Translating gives CSVGTGGAKNEKLFF.

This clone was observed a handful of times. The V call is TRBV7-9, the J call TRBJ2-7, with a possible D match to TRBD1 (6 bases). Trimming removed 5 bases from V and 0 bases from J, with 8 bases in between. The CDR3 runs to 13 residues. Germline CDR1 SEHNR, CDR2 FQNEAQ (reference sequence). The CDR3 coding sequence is TGTGCCAGCAGCCGGACAGTCTCCTACGAGCAGTACTTC. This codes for CASSRTVSYEQYF. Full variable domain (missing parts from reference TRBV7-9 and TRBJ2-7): DTGVSQNPRHKITKRGQNVTFRCDPISEHNRLYWYRQTLGQGPEFLTYFQNEAQLEKSRLLSDRFSAERPKGSFSTLEIQRTEQGDSAMYLCASSRTVSYEQYFGPGTRLTVT.

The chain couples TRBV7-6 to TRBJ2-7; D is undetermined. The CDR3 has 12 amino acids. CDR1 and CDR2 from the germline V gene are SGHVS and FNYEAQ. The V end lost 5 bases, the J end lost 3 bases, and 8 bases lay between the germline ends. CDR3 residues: CASSPNSYEQYF. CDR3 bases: TGTGCCAGCAGCCCGAATAGCTACGAGCAGTACTTC.

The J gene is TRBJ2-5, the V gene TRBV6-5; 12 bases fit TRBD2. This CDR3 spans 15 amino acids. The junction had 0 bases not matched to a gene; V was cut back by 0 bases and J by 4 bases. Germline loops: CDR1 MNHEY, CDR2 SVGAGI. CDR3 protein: CASSYSTSGRETQYF. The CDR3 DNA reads TGTGCCAGCAGTTACTCGACTAGCGGGAGAGAGACCCAGTACTTC.

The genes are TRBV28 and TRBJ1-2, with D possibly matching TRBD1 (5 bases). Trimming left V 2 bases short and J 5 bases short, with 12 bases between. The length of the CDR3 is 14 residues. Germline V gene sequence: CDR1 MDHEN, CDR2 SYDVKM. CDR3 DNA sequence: TGTGCCAGCAGTTTAGAACAGGCTTCATATGGCTACACCTTC. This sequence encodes CASSLEQASYGYTF.

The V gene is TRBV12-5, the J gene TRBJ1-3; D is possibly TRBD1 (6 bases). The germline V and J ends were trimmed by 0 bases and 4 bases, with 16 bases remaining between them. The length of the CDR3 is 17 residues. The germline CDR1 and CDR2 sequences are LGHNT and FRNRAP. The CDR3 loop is CASGLVPGGAKGNTIYF. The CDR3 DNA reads TGTGCTAGTGGTTTGGTACCGGGGGGCGCGAAAGGAAACACCATATATTTT.

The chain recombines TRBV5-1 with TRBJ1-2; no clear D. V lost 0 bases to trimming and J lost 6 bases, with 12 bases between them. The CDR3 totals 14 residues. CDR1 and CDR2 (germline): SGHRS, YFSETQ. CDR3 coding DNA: TGCGCCAGCAGCTTGGATGTGTCTAGGCATGGCTACACCTTC. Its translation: CASSLDVSRHGYTF.

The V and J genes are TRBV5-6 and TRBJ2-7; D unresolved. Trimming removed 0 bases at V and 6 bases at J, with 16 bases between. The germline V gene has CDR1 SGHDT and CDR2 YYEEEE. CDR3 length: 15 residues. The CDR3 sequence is CASSLARMVSGEQYF. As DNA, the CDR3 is TGTGCCAGCAGCTTGGCAAGGATGGTCTCGGGCGAGCAGTACTTC.

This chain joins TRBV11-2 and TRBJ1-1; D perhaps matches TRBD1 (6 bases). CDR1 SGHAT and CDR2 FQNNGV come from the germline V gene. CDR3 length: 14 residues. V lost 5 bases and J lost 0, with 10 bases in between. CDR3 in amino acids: CASSPQGMNTEAFF. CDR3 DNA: TGTGCCAGCAGCCCACAGGGCATGAACACTGAAGCTTTCTTT.

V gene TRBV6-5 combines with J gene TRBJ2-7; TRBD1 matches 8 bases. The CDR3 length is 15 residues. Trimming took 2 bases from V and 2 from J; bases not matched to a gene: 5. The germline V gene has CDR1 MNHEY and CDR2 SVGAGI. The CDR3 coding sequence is TGTGCCAGCAGTTACCGACAGGGGCCAACCTACGAGCAGTACTTC. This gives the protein CASSYRQGPTYEQYF.

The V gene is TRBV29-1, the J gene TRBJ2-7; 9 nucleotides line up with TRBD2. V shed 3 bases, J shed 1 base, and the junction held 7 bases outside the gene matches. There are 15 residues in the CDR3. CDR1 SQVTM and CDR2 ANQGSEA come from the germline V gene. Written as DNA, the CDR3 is TGCAGCGTTGATGACGGGACTAGCAGTTCCTACGAGCAGTACTTC. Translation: CSVDDGTSSSYEQYF.

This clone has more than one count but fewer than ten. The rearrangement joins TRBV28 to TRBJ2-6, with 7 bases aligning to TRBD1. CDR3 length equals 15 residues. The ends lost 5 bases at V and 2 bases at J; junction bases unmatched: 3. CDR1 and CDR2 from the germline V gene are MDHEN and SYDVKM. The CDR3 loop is CASSVQGAGANVLTF. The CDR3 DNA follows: TGTGCCAGCAGTGTCCAGGGGGCTGGGGCCAACGTCCTGACTTTC.

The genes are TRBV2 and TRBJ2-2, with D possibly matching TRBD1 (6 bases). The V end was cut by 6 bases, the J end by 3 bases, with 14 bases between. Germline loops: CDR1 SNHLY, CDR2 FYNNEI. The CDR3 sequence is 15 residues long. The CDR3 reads CASRRGTKHTGELFF. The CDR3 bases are TGTGCCAGCAGGAGAGGGACAAAGCACACCGGGGAGCTGTTTTTT.

The CDR3 loop is CASSLDATSGRGNEQFF. The CDR3 coding sequence is TGCGCCAGCAGCTTGGACGCGACTAGCGGGAGGGGCAATGAGCAGTTCTTC. The chain combines TRBV5-1 with TRBJ2-1, with 14 bases identical to TRBD2. Germline V lookup: CDR1 SGHRS, CDR2 YFSETQ. Losses at the gene ends were 0 bases for V and 6 bases for J; bases not matched to a gene: 5. The CDR3 sequence is 17 residues long.